This TCR beta chain was found in a study of shared clonotypes between healthy human individuals. Assay runs were performed at deep level. The authors distributed each subset's genomic DNA evenly over several immunoSEQ plates. The table came from immunoSEQ multiplex PCR; TCRdb's copy has only in-frame clones and leaves some out. The sample lists about 1.4 million clones, more than 95% occurring once. Only one count was recorded for this clone. The CDR3 has 13 residues. Germline loops: CDR1 SGDLS, CDR2 YYNGEE. Between the trimmed V and J ends, which lost 4 bases and 4 bases, there was a span of 8 bases. The sequence came from a man aged 25 to 45 in good health. Specimen: naive CD4+ T cells sorted from blood. The sample's subset: CD45RA+ positively selected. The gene calls are TRBV9 and TRBJ2-2; no clear D gene. CDR3 loop: CASSPTATGELFF. The CDR3 DNA sequence: TGTGCCAGCAGCCCTACTGCCACCGGGGAGCTGTTTTTT.